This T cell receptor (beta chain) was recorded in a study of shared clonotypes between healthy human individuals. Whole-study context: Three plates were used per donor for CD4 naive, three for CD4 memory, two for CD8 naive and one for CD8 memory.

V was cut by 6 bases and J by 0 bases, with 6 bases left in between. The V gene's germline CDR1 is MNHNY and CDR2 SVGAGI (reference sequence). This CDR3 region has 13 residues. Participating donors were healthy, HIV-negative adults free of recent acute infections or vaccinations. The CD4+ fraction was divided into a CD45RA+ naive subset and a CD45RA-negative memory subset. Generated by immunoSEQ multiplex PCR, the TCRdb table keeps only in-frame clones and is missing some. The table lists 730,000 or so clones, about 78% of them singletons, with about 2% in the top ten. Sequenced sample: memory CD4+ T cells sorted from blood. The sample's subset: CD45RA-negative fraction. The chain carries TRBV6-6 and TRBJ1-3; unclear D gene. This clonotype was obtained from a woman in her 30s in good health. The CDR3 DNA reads TGTGCCAGCAGGTTGGGCTCTGGAAACACCATATATTTT. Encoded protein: CASRLGSGNTIYF.